A selection of T cell receptor beta chains follows, all from one sample in a study of OX40 agonist ivuxolimab in advanced cancers. Data came from immunoSEQ multiplex PCR; TCRdb stores just in-frame clones and leaves some out. The table shows under 85,000 clones, with just over 85% occurring only once. The sequencing here drew on CD4+ or CD8+ T cells sorted from blood, taken in a trial of the OX40 agonist ivuxolimab. The source is an adult with an advanced solid tumor such as melanoma, head and neck, liver or kidney cancer. Each CDR3 is given with its conserved first and last residue. D genes are given only for firm matches. Some rows mark clone size as missing; the rest say once, few, many or name a class of expanded clone.

TRBV12-5	-	TRBJ1-2	-	TGTGCTAGTGGTTTGGCAGGGACCTATGGCTACACCTTC	CASGLAGTYGYTF
TRBV4-1	once	TRBJ1-1	-	TGCGCCAGCAGCCAAGTTTTCCGGTACACTGAAGCTTTCTTT	CASSQVFRYTEAFF
TRBV28	few	TRBJ1-2	TRBD1	TGTGCCAGCACTCTACGGGGGACAGCGGGCTACACCTTC	CASTLRGTAGYTF
TRBV4-1	-	TRBJ1-2	TRBD1	TGCGCCAGCAGCCAACCGGGACAGGTGGCCGGCTACACCTTC	CASSQPGQVAGYTF
TRBV2	few	TRBJ2-6	-	TGTGCCAGCAGAGACACTTCAGCATCCAGTGTCCTGACTTTC	CASRDTSASSVLTF
TRBV6-5	-	TRBJ2-7	TRBD1	TGTGCCAGCAGTTACTCTAGGGGGCTGAAAAGCGAGCAGTACTTC	CASSYSRGLKSEQYF
TRBV5-1	-	TRBJ2-1	TRBD2	TGCGCCAGCCGGCGACTAGCGGACAATGAGCAGTTCTTC	CASRRLADNEQFF
TRBV30	-	TRBJ1-4	TRBD1	TGTGCCTGGAGTGTTCCCGTCCAGGGGGGGGGTGAAAAACTGTTTTTT	CAWSVPVQGGGEKLFF
TRBV4-2	-	TRBJ1-2	TRBD1	TGTGCCAGCAGCCAAGCCCAACGACAGGGTCCCCTCTATGGCTACACCTTC	CASSQAQRQGPLYGYTF
TRBV30	-	TRBJ2-7	-	TGTGCCTGGACTCGGTCAGGGCCCTACGAGCAGTACTTC	CAWTRSGPYEQYF
TRBV7-3	-	TRBJ2-1	TRBD2	TGTGCCAGCAGCTTAGCTAGCGGGGAGTACAATGAGCAGTTCTTC	CASSLASGEYNEQFF
TRBV29-1	-	TRBJ1-1	-	TGCAGCGTTGTGGGGGCTGAAGCTTTCTTT	CSVVGAEAFF
TRBV7-2	-	TRBJ1-3	-	TGTGCCAGCAGCTTAAATGGAAATGGGGGAAACACCATATATTTT	CASSLNGNGGNTIYF
TRBV7-2	-	TRBJ2-7	-	TGTGCCAGCAGCTTAGTAGGCCGAACCTCTTCTGGCTACGAGCAGTACTTC	CASSLVGRTSSGYEQYF
TRBV28	-	TRBJ1-5	-	TGTGCCAGCAGTTTAGGGGGGGTTAGCAATCAGCCCCAGCATTTT	CASSLGGVSNQPQHF
TRBV2	-	TRBJ1-4	-	TGTGCCAGCAGTGAAGGCTTCGACAGTGCTAATGAAAAACTGTTTTTT	CASSEGFDSANEKLFF
TRBV4-2	-	TRBJ1-1	-	TGTGCCAGCAGCCAAGATTTTGTCGCGGGGACTGAAGCTTTCTTT	CASSQDFVAGTEAFF
TRBV7-6	-	TRBJ2-2	-	TGTGCCAGCAGCCCAAGGCGTGATAGGAACCCCGGGGAGCTGTTTTTT	CASSPRRDRNPGELFF
TRBV29-1	-	TRBJ2-1	-	TGCAGCGTTCTTAGGAAATACAATGAGCAGTTCTTC	CSVLRKYNEQFF
TRBV30	-	TRBJ2-1	TRBD2	TGTGCCTGGAGTGTCTCAGGACTAGCGGGAGGGGGTGAGCAGTTCTTC	CAWSVSGLAGGGEQFF
TRBV7-9	-	TRBJ1-6	TRBD1	TGTGCCAGCACCTCGGGGGGACAGGGAGGTTCACCCCTCCACTTT	CASTSGGQGGSPLHF
TRBV5-6	-	TRBJ2-3	TRBD1	TGTGCCAGCAGCTTCCGTCGGACAGGGGGCGATAGGGGTACAGATACGCAGTATTTT	CASSFRRTGGDRGTDTQYF
TRBV5-5	-	TRBJ2-3	TRBD1	TGTGCCAGCAGCCCTGGGGTGGGACAGGGGGAGGATACGCAGTATTTT	CASSPGVGQGEDTQYF
TRBV7-6	-	TRBJ1-1	TRBD1	TGTGCCAGCAGCTTAGGGGGAGACAGGGGGCGAACTGAAGCTTTCTTT	CASSLGGDRGRTEAFF
TRBV6-5	-	TRBJ1-6	-	TGTGCCAGCCTACAGCTCCATAATTCACCCCTCCACTTT	CASLQLHNSPLHF
TRBV4-2	once	TRBJ2-7	-	TGTGCCAGCAGCCAAAGCGATGGAATACTCTACGAGCAGTACTTC	CASSQSDGILYEQYF